Below, 18 T cell receptor beta chains from the same sample are listed, as sequenced in a study of cytomegalovirus exposure and HLA in healthy donors. With 60 Vbeta and 13 Jbeta primers, the PCR was carried out. Here immunoSEQ multiplex PCR was the method, and the copy in TCRdb shows in-frame clones only, minus some. The data hold about 100,000 clones, with roughly 75% observed a single time. The sequenced sample was PBMCs. The receptors come from a man in his thirties or forties in good health and CMV-seronegative.

V and J are TRBV7-9 and TRBJ2-5; possible D gene TRBD2, 5 bases. Looked up from germline, CDR1 is SEHNR and CDR2 is FQNEAQ (reference sequence). V was pared by 3 bases and J by 5 bases, with 10 bases between. The CDR3 is 13 residues long. The CDR3 nucleotides read TGTGCCAGCAGCTTTGGAGGTGGGGAGACCCAGTACTTC. It codes for CASSFGGGETQYF.

This clone was counted between two and nine times. J is TRBJ1-1 and V is TRBV30; D not resolved. Per the germline V gene, CDR1 is GTSNPN and CDR2 is SVGIG (reference sequence). CDR3 length: 11 residues. V shed 0 bases and J shed 6 bases, with 5 bases lying between them. The CDR3 is CAWSVPAEAFF. The CDR3 DNA reads TGTGCCTGGAGTGTCCCAGCTGAAGCTTTCTTT.

The rearrangement joins TRBV6-6 to TRBJ2-2; 8 bases agree with TRBD1. Germline assignment: CDR1 MNHNY and CDR2 SVGAGI (reference sequence). Trimming at V came to 5 bases and at J to 3 bases, leaving 5 bases not matched to a gene. CDR3 length: 15 amino acids. The CDR3 spells CASSTGTGDTGELFF. The CDR3 bases are TGTGCCAGCAGTACCGGGACAGGAGACACCGGGGAGCTGTTTTTT.

The gene calls are TRBV6-1 and TRBJ2-7, with 10 bases aligning to TRBD2. Unmatched junction bases numbered 8, after V lost 3 bases and J lost 0 bases. The CDR3 sequence is 17 residues long. Germline CDR1 is MNHNS and CDR2 is SASEGT. The CDR3 DNA sequence: TGTGCCAGCAGTGAGGAGACTAGCGGGCTGTTCTCCTACGAGCAGTACTTC. Protein sequence: CASSEETSGLFSYEQYF.

The genes are TRBV10-1 and TRBJ2-7; weak D call: TRBD2 (7 bases). This CDR3 is 15 amino acids long. V lost 11 bases, J lost 5 bases, and 25 bases lay in between. Germline V gene lookup returns CDR1 WNHNN and CDR2 SYGVQD (reference sequence). The CDR3 DNA reads as TGCGCCGTGGGGAGGGGGGATATGAGGTGCGACGAGCAGTACTTC. It encodes CAVGRGDMRCDEQYF.

J is TRBJ2-3 and V is TRBV7-9; 7 positions agree with TRBD2. From germline, CDR1 is SEHNR and CDR2 FQNEAQ (reference sequence). Germline trimming cut 5 bases from V and 2 bases from J; bases unmatched to any gene: 10. The CDR3 spans 16 residues. Here the CDR3 reads CASSPVGGGITDTQYF. The CDR3 nucleotides are TGTGCCAGCAGCCCAGTTGGGGGGGGGATCACAGATACGCAGTATTTT.

The chain combines TRBV6-6 with TRBJ1-5; perhaps TRBD1 as D (5 bases). Germline CDR1 MNHNY, CDR2 SVGAGI (reference sequence). With 2 bases removed from V and 7 bases from J, the gap between germline ends came to 12 bases. CDR3 length: 14 residues. This CDR3 is CASSYGGAGQPQHF. CDR3 coding DNA: TGTGCCAGCAGTTACGGAGGGGCAGGACAGCCCCAGCATTTT.

This clone was observed a few times. J is TRBJ2-2 and V is TRBV30; D gene uncertain. The CDR3 has 13 amino acids. The germline CDR1 and CDR2 sequences are GTSNPN and SVGIG (reference sequence). The chain's CDR3 is CALSFTAHGELFF. CDR3 in DNA: TGTGCTCTGTCGTTCACAGCCCACGGGGAGCTGTTTTTT.

The CDR3 sequence is CASSPSKGGSYNEQFF. Written as DNA, the CDR3 is TGTGCCAGCTCACCAAGTAAAGGGGGCTCCTACAATGAGCAGTTCTTC. The chain combines TRBV18 with TRBJ2-1; D is possibly TRBD1 (6 bases). The germline CDR1 and CDR2 sequences are KGHSH and LQKENI. Trimming removed 2 bases at V and 0 bases at J, with 11 bases between. The CDR3 length is 16 residues.

V is TRBV4-1 and J is TRBJ1-2, with a tentative D call TRBD1 (6 bases). CDR1 and CDR2 from the germline V gene are MGHRA and YSYEKL. This CDR3 region has 13 residues. Trimming removed 4 bases at V and 0 bases at J, with 6 bases between. The CDR3 DNA sequence: TGCGCCAGCAGCCCAGGGGCTAACTATGGCTACACCTTC. It is translated as CASSPGANYGYTF.

The chain combines TRBV25-1 with TRBJ2-6; TRBD1 agrees at 8 bases. CDR3 length: 16 amino acids. V lost 8 bases, J lost 0 bases, and 6 bases stayed unmatched. Per germline, CDR1 MGHDK and CDR2 SYGVNS. CDR3 protein: CASAGGSHSGANVLTF. The CDR3 nucleotides read TGTGCCAGCGCAGGGGGCTCGCACTCTGGGGCCAACGTCCTGACTTTC. Full variable domain (outside the CDR3, taken from reference TRBV25-1 and TRBJ2-6): EADIYQTPRYLVIGTGKKITLECSQTMGHDKMYWYQQDPGMELHLIHYSYGVNSTEKGDLSSESTVSRIRTEHFPLTLESARPSHTSQYLCASAGGSHSGANVLTFGAGSRLTVL.

For this clone: The junction departs from germline at one end; a sequencing error may be responsible. This rearrangement joins TRBV6-1 to TRBJ1-1, with D possibly TRBD1 on 5 matching bases. The germline CDR1 and CDR2 sequences are MNHNS and SASEGT. This CDR3 comprises 14 residues. CDR3 coding DNA: TGTGCCAGCAGGGAAGGGCAGGGGAACACTGAAGCTTTCTTT. It codes for CASREGQGNTEAFF.

The chain couples TRBV9 to TRBJ2-3; D may be TRBD2 (5 bases). This CDR3 region has 18 residues. CDR1 is SGDLS and CDR2 is YYNGEE in the germline V gene. V was shortened by 3 bases and J by 0 bases, with 20 bases between the two germline ends. CDR3 residues: CASSADLPFTTSTDTQYF. CDR3 nucleotides: TGTGCCAGCAGCGCGGACTTACCCTTTACAACTAGCACAGATACGCAGTATTTT.

The chain joins TRBV14 to TRBJ2-5, with a possible D match to TRBD1 (6 bases). In germline, CDR1 is SGHDN, CDR2 FVKESK. With 1 base removed from V and 7 bases from J, the gap between germline ends came to 10 bases. The CDR3 contains 13 residues. The CDR3 DNA reads TGTGCCAGCAGCCAAGCACAGGGTGGGACCCAGTACTTC. This codes for CASSQAQGGTQYF.

CDR3 loop: CAWSVSPNEQFF. In DNA form, the CDR3 reads TGTGCCTGGAGTGTATCCCCTAATGAGCAGTTCTTC. The chain recombines TRBV30 with TRBJ2-1; D is uncertain. Germline V lookup: CDR1 GTSNPN, CDR2 SVGIG (reference sequence). The CDR3 is made up of 12 amino acids. V lost 0 bases to trimming and J lost 7 bases, with 7 bases between them.

This clone has just a few counts. This chain joins TRBV30 and TRBJ2-7; TRBD1 is a possible D gene (5 bases). Germline CDR1 reads GTSNPN; CDR2 reads SVGIG (reference sequence). Trimming stripped 2 bases from V and 2 bases from J, with 13 bases between. The CDR3 is 14 amino acids. CDR3: CAWSTQVEPYEQYF. DNA for the CDR3: TGTGCCTGGAGTACACAGGTTGAACCCTACGAGCAGTACTTC.

The J gene is TRBJ2-5, the V gene TRBV5-4; 7 nucleotides agree with TRBD2. Germline V gene data show CDR1 as SGHNT and CDR2 as YYREEE (reference sequence). The CDR3 length is 16 residues. After removal of 6 bases from V and 2 bases from J, the junction contained 13 bases not matched to a gene. The CDR3 nucleotides are TGTGCCAGCACTAAAGGCGCCGGCGGGGGTCAAGAGACCCAGTACTTC. Its protein is CASTKGAGGGQETQYF.

The chain has TRBV15 and TRBJ2-3; D may be TRBD2 (5 bases). The CDR3 covers 14 residues. Trimming stripped 3 bases from V and 2 bases from J, with 9 bases between. Per the germline V gene, CDR1 is LNHNV and CDR2 is YYDKDF (reference sequence). CDR3 nucleotide sequence: TGTGCCACCAGCAGGCCGGAGGCCACAGATACGCAGTATTTT. Translation: CATSRPEATDTQYF.